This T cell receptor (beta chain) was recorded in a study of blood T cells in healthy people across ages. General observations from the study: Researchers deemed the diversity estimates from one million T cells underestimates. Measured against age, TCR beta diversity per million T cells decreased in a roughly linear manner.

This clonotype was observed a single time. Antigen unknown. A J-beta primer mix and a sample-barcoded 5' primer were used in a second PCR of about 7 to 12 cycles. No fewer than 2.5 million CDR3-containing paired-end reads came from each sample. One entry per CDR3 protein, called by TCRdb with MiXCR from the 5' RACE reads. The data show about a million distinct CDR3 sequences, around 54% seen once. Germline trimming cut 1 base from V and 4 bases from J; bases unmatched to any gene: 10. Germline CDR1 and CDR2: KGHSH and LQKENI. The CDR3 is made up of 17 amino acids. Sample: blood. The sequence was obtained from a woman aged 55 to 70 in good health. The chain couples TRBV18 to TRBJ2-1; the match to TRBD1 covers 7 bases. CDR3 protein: CASSPQAPDRVYNEQFF. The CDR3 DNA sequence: TGTGCCAGCTCACCACAAGCTCCCGACAGGGTGTACAATGAGCAGTTCTTC.